The 18 T cell receptor beta chains in this list originate from one sample, sequenced in a study of T cell changes during pregnancy in multiple sclerosis. The data were produced by immunoSEQ multiplex PCR, yet TCRdb's version contains in-frame clones alone and is incomplete. The sample carries 44,000 or so clones, roughly nine tenths recorded once. This material consisted of peripheral blood, taken in the first trimester of pregnancy. These receptors were taken from a female donor in good health, enrolled as a control in a pregnancy study.

This chain uses TRBV2 with TRBJ2-5; unclear D gene. V was pared by 1 base and J by 1 base, with 10 bases between. The CDR3 has 15 amino acids. Germline V CDR1 and CDR2: SNHLY, FYNNEI. CDR3 region: CASSEVGGSQETQYF. In DNA, the CDR3 is TGTGCCAGCAGTGAAGTAGGCGGATCCCAAGAGACCCAGTACTTC. Full variable domain (outside the CDR3, taken from reference TRBV2 and TRBJ2-5): EPEVTQTPSHQVTQMGQEVILRCVPISNHLYFYWYRQILGQKVEFLVSFYNNEISEKSEIFDDQFSVERPDGSNFTLKIRSTKLEDSAMYFCASSEVGGSQETQYFGPGTRLLVL.

This clone was recorded only once. The CDR3 reads CAWTGSVSGYGYTF. The DNA for the CDR3 is TGTGCCTGGACGGGTTCGGTTAGTGGCTATGGCTACACCTTC. The rearrangement links TRBV30 to TRBJ1-2; D remains ambiguous. Trimming cost V 4 bases and J 4 bases, with 16 bases left between them. The CDR3 totals 14 residues. Germline V gene sequence: CDR1 GTSNPN, CDR2 SVGIG (reference sequence).

The chain links TRBV4-1 to TRBJ2-3, with 16 bases matching TRBD2. V shed 6 bases, J shed 6 bases, and the junction held 12 bases outside the gene matches. CDR3 length: 18 residues. Germline V gene data show CDR1 as MGHRA and CDR2 as YSYEKL. The CDR3 protein is CASSPGLAGGPTWDTQYF. CDR3 nucleotides: TGCGCCAGCAGTCCGGGACTAGCGGGAGGGCCGACGTGGGATACGCAGTATTTT.

This rearrangement joins TRBV18 to TRBJ2-7; TRBD1 aligns across 10 bases. V lost 6 bases and J lost 3; bases outside the gene matches: 8. Looked up from germline, CDR1 is KGHSH and CDR2 is LQKENI. The CDR3 runs 15 residues. The CDR3 DNA sequence: TGTGCCAGCTCCACTACCGGGGACAGGGGCTACGAGCAGTACTTC. It translates to CASSTTGDRGYEQYF.

The chain recombines TRBV5-6 with TRBJ2-5, with 7 bases identical to TRBD2. V lost 1 base and J lost 4; bases outside the gene matches: 1. The CDR3 runs 13 residues. The V gene's germline CDR1 is SGHDT and CDR2 YYEEEE. The chain's CDR3 is CASSLWEGETQYF. The CDR3 coding sequence is TGTGCCAGCAGCTTGTGGGAGGGAGAGACCCAGTACTTC.

The gene calls are TRBV5-4 and TRBJ1-1; tentatively, D is TRBD1 (5 bases). Trimming removed 4 bases from V and 1 base from J, with 8 bases in between. The V gene's germline CDR1 is SGHNT and CDR2 YYREEE (reference sequence). The CDR3 totals 13 residues. The CDR3 region has the DNA TGTGCCAGCAGCGAGACAGAGAACACTGAAGCTTTCTTT. Residues: CASSETENTEAFF.

V usage is TRBV30 and J usage is TRBJ2-2, with a weak D call TRBD2 (5 bases). This CDR3 spans 14 amino acids. The germline V gene encodes CDR1 GTSNPN and CDR2 SVGIG (reference sequence). Trimming removed 0 bases from V and 2 bases from J, with 7 bases in between. The CDR3 loop reads CAWSVAVNTGELFF. The CDR3 nucleotides are TGTGCCTGGAGTGTAGCGGTTAACACCGGGGAGCTGTTTTTT.

CDR3 DNA sequence: TGTGCCAGCTTGAGGACAGGCGGGACCGGGGAGCTGTTTTTT. Amino acid sequence: CASLRTGGTGELFF. The V call is TRBV7-9, the J call TRBJ2-2; 7 nucleotides match TRBD1. Looked up from germline, CDR1 is SEHNR and CDR2 is FQNEAQ (reference sequence). Trimming removed 8 bases from V and 5 bases from J; junction bases left unmatched: 8. The CDR3 covers 14 residues. Looking up the rest from reference TRBV7-9 and TRBJ2-2 gives the full variable domain: DTGVSQNPRHKITKRGQNVTFRCDPISEHNRLYWYRQTLGQGPEFLTYFQNEAQLEKSRLLSDRFSAERPKGSFSTLEIQRTEQGDSAMYLCASLRTGGTGELFFGEGSRLTVL.

The chain has TRBV19 and TRBJ1-2, with TRBD1 as a possible D gene (6 bases). Germline CDR1 and CDR2: LNHDA and SQIVND (reference sequence). The V gene lost 2 bases and the J gene lost 2 bases, with 12 bases spanning the gap. The CDR3 has 15 amino acids. Written as DNA, the CDR3 is TGTGCCAGTAGTATACTGGACAGACCCAACTATGGCTACACCTTC. This gives the protein CASSILDRPNYGYTF.

The chain uses TRBV10-2 and TRBJ2-7; D gene unclear. Germline CDR1 is WSHSY and CDR2 is SAAADI. The CDR3 sequence is 12 residues long. The ends were cut back, 2 bases at V and 1 base at J, with 3 bases in the middle. CDR3 sequence: CASSEPSYEQYF. The CDR3 DNA reads as TGCGCCAGCAGTGAGCCTTCCTACGAGCAGTACTTC.

CDR3 bases: TGTGCCTGGAGTGTACTCGGGCGGGGGAACACCGGGGAGCTGTTTTTT. Translated, it gives CAWSVLGRGNTGELFF. This chain joins TRBV30 and TRBJ2-2; perhaps TRBD2 as D (6 bases). The CDR3 has 16 amino acids. V dropped 0 bases and J dropped 1 base, with 12 bases sitting between them. From germline, CDR1 is GTSNPN and CDR2 SVGIG (reference sequence).

The CDR3 DNA is TGCGCCAGCAGCTTGGGGCAGGGGTCCGAGCAGTACTTC. Its translation: CASSLGQGSEQYF. This chain joins TRBV5-1 and TRBJ2-7; tentative D call: TRBD1 (6 bases). CDR3 length: 13 amino acids. Trimming took 0 bases from V and 6 from J, leaving 10 bases between them. Germline V gives CDR1 SGHRS, CDR2 YFSETQ.

The rearrangement uses TRBV19 and TRBJ2-1, with 8 bases that match TRBD1. With V trimmed by 7 bases and J by 7 bases, 12 bases remained unmatched. This CDR3 has 15 amino acids. Germline V lookup: CDR1 LNHDA, CDR2 SQIVND (reference sequence). In nucleotides, the CDR3 is TGTGCCAGTAAAACGCGTCAGGGGGCTAATAATGAGCAGTTCTTC. Translating gives CASKTRQGANNEQFF.

In this sample, this clone turned up once. This chain uses TRBV4-1 with TRBJ2-5; 8 bases are a match to TRBD1. In germline, CDR1 is MGHRA, CDR2 YSYEKL. This CDR3 spans 17 amino acids. Trimming took 5 bases from V and 2 from J; bases not matched to a gene: 13. The CDR3 region has the DNA TGCGCCAGCAGCAACGAACCCGGGACAGGTTGGCAAGAGACCCAGTACTTC. This encodes CASSNEPGTGWQETQYF.

This rearrangement joins TRBV6-1 to TRBJ2-1; maybe TRBD2 (6 bases). The CDR3 totals 12 residues. Germline CDR1 is MNHNS and CDR2 is SASEGT. The V and J ends lost 5 bases and 6 bases respectively, with 8 bases between them. CDR3 in amino acids: CASSTGGNEQFF. In DNA form, the CDR3 reads TGTGCCAGCAGTACCGGGGGCAATGAGCAGTTCTTC.

The chain is built from TRBV29-1 and TRBJ2-7; 10 bases match TRBD2. Per the germline V gene, CDR1 is SQVTM and CDR2 is ANQGSEA. The trim removed 6 bases at V and 6 bases at J, leaving 5 bases unmatched. The CDR3 runs 12 residues. In DNA, the CDR3 is TGCAGCGTCGCCGGGACTAGCGTCGAGCAGTACTTC. Amino acid sequence: CSVAGTSVEQYF.

A few counts support this clone. This chain links TRBV18 with TRBJ1-1, with D unresolved. The CDR3 spans 13 residues. V was trimmed by 3 bases and J by 1 base, leaving 6 bases between them. Germline V CDR1 and CDR2: KGHSH, LQKENI. CDR3 nucleotides: TGTGCCAGCTCACCCCAGAAGAACACTGAAGCTTTCTTT. The encoded protein is CASSPQKNTEAFF.

The rearrangement joins TRBV23-1 to TRBJ2-7, with a tentative D call TRBD1 (5 bases). TRBV23-1 is marked as an open reading frame, function uncertain. The CDR3 has 16 residues. Trimming took 4 bases from V and 0 from J, leaving 16 bases between them. As DNA, the CDR3 is TGCGCCAGCAGTCGCAAAGGGGCCTTCCTCTCCTACGAGCAGTACTTC. It specifies CASSRKGAFLSYEQYF.